The clone carrying this T cell receptor (beta chain) was seen a handful of times. The data were obtained in a study of identical twins. The CDR3 is 14 amino acids. The germline gives CDR1 PRHDT, CDR2 FYEKMQ (reference sequence). The V gene end was trimmed by 5 bases and the J gene end by 10 bases; junction bases not matched to a gene: 10. Template switching created a universal primer site, and the cDNA included unique molecular identifiers. TCRdb re-called the 5' RACE reads with MiXCR, one entry per CDR3 protein. Of about 890,000 distinct CDR3 sequences listed, more than 9% are singletons. The donor group consisted entirely of healthy Caucasians. This sample also appeared in a second study, on yellow fever vaccine responses in identical twins. From that study: Twins' vaccine T cell responses were reported to seem partly convergent and partly personalized.

The sequencing input was PBMCs. This TCR came from a young woman in good health. The rearrangement uses TRBV13 and TRBJ2-1; 8 bases are a match to TRBD2. CDR3: CASSDKSGRREQFF. The CDR3 DNA reads TGTGCCAGCAGCGACAAGAGCGGGAGACGGGAGCAGTTCTTC.